Presented here are 17 T cell receptor beta chains from one specimen sequenced in a study of blood T cell repertoires in COVID-19. The assay was immunoSEQ multiplex PCR, and TCRdb's table has in-frame clones only and misses some. The sample gives roughly 97,000 clones, 65% to 90% of which show up once; about 4.8% is in the top ten. The sample taken for sequencing was peripheral blood. The source is a man aged 55-75 years with acute or convalescent COVID-19.

The V call is TRBV7-9, the J call TRBJ1-6; 10 bases line up with TRBD1. This CDR3 contains 15 residues. V gave up 5 bases and J gave up 5 bases; unmatched junction bases: 3. Germline loops: CDR1 SEHNR, CDR2 FQNEAQ (reference sequence). The CDR3 reads CASSPDRGNNSPLHF. The CDR3 DNA sequence: TGTGCCAGCAGCCCGGACAGGGGGAATAATTCACCCCTCCACTTT.

This clone was recorded a few times. This sequence joins TRBV11-3 and TRBJ2-7; TRBD2 is a possible D gene (5 bases). V gave up 1 base and J gave up 7 bases, with 8 bases separating them. The CDR3 loop spans 12 amino acids. Germline assignment: CDR1 SGHNT and CDR2 YENEEA. The CDR3, as DNA: TGTGCCAGCAGCTTAGTGGGCGGGGAGCAGTACTTC. Protein: CASSLVGGEQYF.

The chain's CDR3 is CASSLSPGQRYGRTEAFF. CDR3 nucleotides: TGTGCCAGCAGTTTATCCCCCGGACAGAGATACGGGAGGACTGAAGCTTTCTTT. The J gene is TRBJ1-1, the V gene TRBV27; TRBD1 might be the D (6 bases). With 0 bases removed from V and 5 bases from J, the gap between germline ends came to 22 bases. Per the germline V gene, CDR1 is MNHEY and CDR2 is SMNVEV (reference sequence). The CDR3 has 18 amino acids.

The table lists this clone with a count of one. The rearrangement joins TRBV24-1 to TRBJ1-2, with 8 bases that match TRBD1. The CDR3 totals 14 residues. Trimming took 6 bases from V and 8 from J; bases not matched to a gene: 10. From germline, CDR1 is KGHDR and CDR2 SFDVKD. The CDR3 DNA reads as TGTGCCACCAGTCCTACAGGGGGGAGTGGCGGCTACACCTTC. It yields the protein CATSPTGGSGGYTF.

A single count supports this clone. The J gene is TRBJ1-4, the V gene TRBV10-3, with D hard to call. CDR1 and CDR2 (germline): ENHRY, SYGVKD. The CDR3 sequence is 14 residues long. V was clipped by 3 bases and J by 7 bases, with 12 bases between them. CDR3 DNA sequence: TGTGCCATCAGTGACTCTACCACGGGTGAAAAACTGTTTTTT. Amino acids: CAISDSTTGEKLFF.

The sample holds a few counts of this clone. The chain joins TRBV12-3 or TRBV12-4 to TRBJ1-2; 7 positions match TRBD1. V lost 4 bases to trimming and J lost 8 bases; unmatched junction nucleotides: 4. The CDR3 is 12 amino acids. CDR3 in DNA: TGTGCCAGCAGTTGGGCAGGGGGAGGCTACACCTTC. This sequence encodes CASSWAGGGYTF.

The chain has TRBV3-1 (or the pseudogene TRBV3-2) and TRBJ2-5, with unresolved D. This CDR3 region has 14 residues. Between the trimmed V and J ends, which lost 4 bases and 2 bases, there was a span of 11 bases. Germline V gene lookup returns CDR1 LGHDT and CDR2 YNNKEL (reference sequence). CDR3 protein: CASSPQVWQETQYF. As DNA, the CDR3 is TGTGCCAGCAGCCCTCAGGTGTGGCAAGAGACCCAGTACTTC.

The chain employs TRBV28 and TRBJ1-1; D is unresolved. Germline lookup yields CDR1 MDHEN and CDR2 SYDVKM. Deletions cut 3 bases from V and 0 bases from J, with 8 bases between. The CDR3 sequence is 14 residues long. The CDR3 nucleotides read TGTGCCAGCAGTTTGGCCCAGTTGAACACTGAAGCTTTCTTT. It translates to CASSLAQLNTEAFF. The variable domain in full, completed from reference TRBV28 and TRBJ1-1, reads DVKVTQSSRYLVKRTGEKVFLECVQDMDHENMFWYRQDPGLGLRLIYFSYDVKMKEKGDIPEGYSVSREKKERFSLILESASTNQTSMYLCASSLAQLNTEAFFGQGTRLTVV.

This clone was seen only a few times. This chain connects TRBV7-3 to TRBJ1-3; D may be TRBD1 (6 bases). V gave up 5 bases and J gave up 3 bases, with 14 bases separating them. Per the germline V gene, CDR1 is SGHTA and CDR2 is FQGTGA. CDR3 length: 15 residues. CDR3: CASSPQQGNGNTIYF. In DNA form, the CDR3 reads TGTGCCAGCAGCCCACAACAGGGTAATGGAAACACCATATATTTT.

This clone has only a few counts. This chain uses TRBV24-1 with TRBJ2-1; 13 positions match TRBD2. Losses at the gene ends were 10 bases for V and 7 bases for J; bases not matched to a gene: 3. The CDR3 runs to 13 residues. Germline V CDR1 and CDR2: KGHDR, SFDVKD. CDR3 in amino acids: CATGTSGKNEQFF. CDR3 sequence (DNA): TGTGCCACTGGGACTAGCGGGAAAAATGAGCAGTTCTTC.

This chain links TRBV10-3 with TRBJ2-7; 14 nucleotides match TRBD2. The germline V gene encodes CDR1 ENHRY and CDR2 SYGVKD. V shed 5 bases, J shed 3 bases, and the junction held 6 bases outside the gene matches. The CDR3 is made up of 16 amino acids. CDR3 protein: CAISSPGLAGVYEQYF. As DNA, the CDR3 is TGTGCCATCAGTAGCCCGGGACTAGCGGGAGTCTACGAGCAGTACTTC.

The V and J genes are TRBV24-1 and TRBJ2-1; 14 nucleotides line up with TRBD2. The CDR3 is 18 amino acids. Germline V lookup: CDR1 KGHDR, CDR2 SFDVKD. V was clipped by 3 bases and J by 0 bases; unmatched bases: 3. The CDR3 is CATSDPGTSGSSYNEQFF. CDR3 nucleotides: TGTGCCACCAGTGATCCAGGGACTAGCGGGAGCTCCTACAATGAGCAGTTCTTC.

This chain connects TRBV10-3 to TRBJ2-7, with TRBD2 matching 8 bases. Germline V gives CDR1 ENHRY, CDR2 SYGVKD. CDR3 length: 13 amino acids. V trimming: 10 bases; J trimming: 5 bases; junction bases outside the gene matches: 10. The CDR3 reads CATRPGLAHEQYF. CDR3 DNA: TGTGCCACCCGCCCAGGACTAGCCCACGAGCAGTACTTC.

This chain links TRBV6-5 with TRBJ1-5, with D maybe TRBD1 (5 bases). The ends were cut back, 6 bases at V and 7 bases at J, with 13 bases in the middle. The CDR3 covers 13 residues. Germline CDR1 MNHEY, CDR2 SVGAGI. The CDR3 DNA reads as TGTGCCAGCAGATCAGGGTTAGGACAGCCCCAGCATTTT. Its protein product is CASRSGLGQPQHF.

The V and J genes are TRBV10-3 and TRBJ1-2; unclear D gene. V was shortened by 0 bases and J by 2 bases, with 7 bases between the two germline ends. CDR3 size: 14 residues. Germline assignment: CDR1 ENHRY and CDR2 SYGVKD. CDR3 amino acids: CAISESSRNYGYTF. Written as DNA, the CDR3 is TGTGCCATCAGTGAGTCAAGCCGAAACTATGGCTACACCTTC.

V gene TRBV7-9 combines with J gene TRBJ1-3; D unclear. The CDR3 loop spans 14 amino acids. V lost 5 bases and J 0 bases, leaving 8 bases between the germline ends. Germline lookup yields CDR1 SEHNR and CDR2 FQNEAQ (reference sequence). The CDR3 DNA follows: TGTGCCAGCAGCCGAGACAACTCTGGAAACACCATATATTTT. This gives the protein CASSRDNSGNTIYF.

The V call is TRBV19, the J call TRBJ1-5, with no clear D. Trimming removed 8 bases at V and 4 bases at J, with 12 bases between. CDR1 is LNHDA and CDR2 is SQIVND in the germline V gene (reference sequence). CDR3 length: 13 residues. CDR3 sequence: CASGSDWNQPQHF. CDR3 coding DNA: TGTGCCAGTGGCAGTGACTGGAATCAGCCCCAGCATTTT.